This T cell receptor beta chain was obtained from a study of blood T cell repertoires in COVID-19. As for the study in general: Material from acute and convalescent COVID-19 was sourced from the United States, Italy and Spain. The analysed material was cDNA or gDNA that came from T cells, B-cell-depleted T cells, or PBMCs.

The ends were cut back, 6 bases at V and 2 bases at J, with 10 bases in the middle. The CDR3 covers 13 residues. Study processing details: Estimation of nucleated cell counts was performed using reference gene primer amplification. Here immunoSEQ multiplex PCR was the method, and the copy in TCRdb shows in-frame clones only, minus some. That table supplies the V and J calls and clone size; D and trimming were determined from the DNA. The data hold 75,000 to 80,000 clones, with roughly 90% observed a single time. This clone was observed once. The clonotype originates from a human donor in a cohort sampled during active COVID-19. The rearrangement links TRBV12-3 or TRBV12-4 to TRBJ2-5, with D tentatively TRBD2 (6 bases). Sequenced: peripheral blood. The CDR3 DNA follows: TGTGCCAGCAGGATCCGGGAGCAAGAGACCCAGTACTTC. Amino acid sequence: CASRIREQETQYF.